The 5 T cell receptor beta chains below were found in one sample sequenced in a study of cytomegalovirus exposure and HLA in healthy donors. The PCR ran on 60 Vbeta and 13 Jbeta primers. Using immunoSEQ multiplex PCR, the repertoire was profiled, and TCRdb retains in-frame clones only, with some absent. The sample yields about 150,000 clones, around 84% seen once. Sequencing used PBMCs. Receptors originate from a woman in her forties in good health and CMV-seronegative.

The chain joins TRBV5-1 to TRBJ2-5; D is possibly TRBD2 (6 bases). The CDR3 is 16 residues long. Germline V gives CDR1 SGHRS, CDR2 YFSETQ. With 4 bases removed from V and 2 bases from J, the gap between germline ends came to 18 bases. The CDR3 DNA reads TGCGCCAGCAGCACTTCCCCAGAGGGAGGACAAGAGACCCAGTACTTC. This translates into CASSTSPEGGQETQYF.

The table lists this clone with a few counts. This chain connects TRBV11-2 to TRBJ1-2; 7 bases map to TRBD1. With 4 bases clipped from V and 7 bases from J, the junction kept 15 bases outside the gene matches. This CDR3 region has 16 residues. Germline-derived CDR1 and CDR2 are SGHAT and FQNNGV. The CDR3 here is CASSSPGNRGPRGYTF. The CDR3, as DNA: TGTGCCAGCAGCTCTCCCGGGAACAGGGGCCCTCGTGGCTACACCTTC.

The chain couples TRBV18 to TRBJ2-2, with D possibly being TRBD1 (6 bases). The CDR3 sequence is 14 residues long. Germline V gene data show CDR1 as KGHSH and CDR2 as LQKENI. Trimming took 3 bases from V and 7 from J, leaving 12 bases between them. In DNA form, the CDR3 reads TGTGCCAGCTCACCCCAGGGGTTTGACGGGGAGCTGTTTTTT. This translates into CASSPQGFDGELFF.

The CDR3 loop reads CASSQRQGQMAGELFF. CDR3 sequence (DNA): TGTGCCAGCAGTCAGAGACAGGGTCAGATGGCCGGGGAGCTGTTTTTT. The gene calls are TRBV2 and TRBJ2-2, with 7 positions matching TRBD1. Germline CDR1 reads SNHLY; CDR2 reads FYNNEI. The CDR3 runs to 16 residues. Trimming removed 5 bases from V and 6 bases from J; junction bases left unmatched: 12.

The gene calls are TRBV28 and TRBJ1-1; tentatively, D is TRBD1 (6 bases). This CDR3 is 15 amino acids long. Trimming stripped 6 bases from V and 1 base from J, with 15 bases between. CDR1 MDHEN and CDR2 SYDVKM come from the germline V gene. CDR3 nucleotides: TGTGCCAGCAGCATTCCGACAGGCGGGAACACTGAAGCTTTCTTT. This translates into CASSIPTGGNTEAFF.